The 8 T cell receptor beta chains given below trace back to one sample, sequenced in a study of cytomegalovirus exposure and HLA in healthy donors. The assay was immunoSEQ multiplex PCR, and TCRdb's table has in-frame clones only and misses some. Of roughly 60,000 clones listed, just under 95% were seen once; the top ten hold over 2%. The sequenced material came from PBMCs. These TCRs come from a man between 18 and 35 years old in good health and CMV-seronegative.

The chain joins TRBV19 to TRBJ1-1, with 10 nucleotides matching TRBD1. The germline gives CDR1 LNHDA, CDR2 SQIVND (reference sequence). J lost 1 base, V lost 4 bases, and 0 bases had no gene match. The length of the CDR3 is 14 residues. CDR3 bases: TGTGCCAGTAGTAGGGACAGGGGGAACACTGAAGCTTTCTTT. Amino acid sequence: CASSRDRGNTEAFF. The full variable domain, completed using reference TRBV19 and TRBJ1-1, is DGGITQSPKYLFRKEGQNVTLSCEQNLNHDAMYWYRQDPGQGLRLIYYSQIVNDFQKGDIAEGYSVSREKKESFPLTVTSAQKNPTAFYLCASSRDRGNTEAFFGQGTRLTVV.

This chain links TRBV18 with TRBJ1-4; 7 bases are a match to TRBD1. The CDR3 has 14 residues. J was trimmed by 5 bases and V by 6 bases; bases with no gene match: 6. CDR1 is KGHSH, CDR2 LQKENI, per germline. The chain's CDR3 is CASSAGTVNEKLFF. As DNA, the CDR3 is TGTGCCAGCTCGGCCGGGACAGTCAATGAAAAACTGTTTTTT.

The rearrangement joins TRBV18 to TRBJ2-4; tentative D call: TRBD2 (5 bases). The germline V and J ends were trimmed by 2 bases and 3 bases, with 11 bases remaining between them. CDR1 and CDR2 (germline): KGHSH, LQKENI. The CDR3 extends over 15 amino acids. In DNA, the CDR3 is TGTGCCAGCTCACCAACGGCAGGAGGCAAAAACATTCAGTACTTC. Translation: CASSPTAGGKNIQYF. Combining the CDR3 with reference TRBV18 and TRBJ2-4 gives the whole variable domain NAGVMQNPRHLVRRRGQEARLRCSPMKGHSHVYWYRQLPEEGLKFMVYLQKENIIDESGMPKERFSAEFPKEGPSILRIQQVVRGDSAAYFCASSPTAGGKNIQYFGAGTRLSVL.

The rearrangement links TRBV7-9 to TRBJ1-2, with 7 bases that match TRBD1. CDR3 size: 14 residues. The V segment lost 1 base and the J segment 4 bases; nucleotides outside the gene matches: 3. Germline values: CDR1 SEHNR, CDR2 FQNEAQ (reference sequence). The CDR3: CASSLGQGFYGYTF. The CDR3, as DNA: TGTGCCAGCAGCTTAGGACAGGGCTTCTATGGCTACACCTTC.

The chain is built from TRBV7-3 and TRBJ2-5; 9 positions match TRBD1. The CDR3 runs 14 residues. V was pared by 4 bases and J by 4 bases, with 4 bases of the junction left unmatched. Germline-derived CDR1 and CDR2 are SGHTA and FQGTGA. CDR3 DNA: TGTGCCAGCAGCTCCGGGACAGGGATAGAGACCCAGTACTTC. Translating gives CASSSGTGIETQYF.

The chain combines TRBV19 with TRBJ2-1; TRBD2 agrees at 8 bases. Looked up from germline, CDR1 is LNHDA and CDR2 is SQIVND (reference sequence). V shed 0 bases and J 6 bases; nucleotides not matched to a gene: 4. This CDR3 is built from 15 residues. CDR3 bases: TGTGCCAGTAGTATAGATGGCCTAGCGGGCAATGAGCAGTTCTTC. Protein product: CASSIDGLAGNEQFF. Full variable domain (rest looked up from reference TRBV19 and TRBJ2-1): DGGITQSPKYLFRKEGQNVTLSCEQNLNHDAMYWYRQDPGQGLRLIYYSQIVNDFQKGDIAEGYSVSREKKESFPLTVTSAQKNPTAFYLCASSIDGLAGNEQFFGPGTRLTVL.

This clone was recorded once. This chain links TRBV28 with TRBJ1-3; D call uncertain. The germline V gene encodes CDR1 MDHEN and CDR2 SYDVKM. V was trimmed by 10 bases and J by 4 bases, leaving 8 bases between them. The CDR3 spans 11 residues. CDR3 in amino acids: CATYSGNTIYF. The CDR3 bases are TGTGCCACTTACTCCGGAAACACCATATATTTT.

The genes are TRBV7-2 and TRBJ1-5, with 8 bases identical to TRBD1. Germline V lookup: CDR1 SGHTA, CDR2 FQGNSA. The V and J ends lost 3 bases and 6 bases, in that order; junction bases with no gene match: 13. The CDR3 is 17 amino acids. The CDR3 bases are TGTGCCAGCAGCTTGCCCCGGGACAGGTTTTTGAGTCAGCCCCAGCATTTT. Translation: CASSLPRDRFLSQPQHF.